This T cell receptor beta chain was profiled in a study of T-cell memory formation after mild COVID-19. Regarding the study as a whole: A second wave of clones peaked on day 37, and their SARS-CoV-2 specificity went unconfirmed.

The CDR3 totals 15 residues. Germline V gene lookup returns CDR1 LGHNA and CDR2 YNFKEQ. V trimming: 4 bases; J trimming: 5 bases; junction bases outside the gene matches: 5. Notes on this clonotype: Its antigen is as yet unknown.

The authors produced TCR alpha and TCR beta cDNA libraries with sample barcodes and UMIs by 5'RACE using constant-segment primers. Each CDR3 protein gets one entry after TCRdb re-called the 5' RACE reads with MiXCR. The table records hundreds of thousands of distinct CDR3 sequences, 20% to 25% of them present only once. The specimen was PBMCs or a T cell subset sorted from them (not recorded which). The chain joins TRBV4-2 to TRBJ2-3; TRBD2 aligns across 11 bases. This clonotype was sampled from an adult woman who had mild COVID-19 (a few samples of this study predate the infection). Cell type and time point are not known. For the CDR3, the DNA is TGTGCCAGCAGCCCTCCTAGCGGGGGGAGAGATACGCAGTATTTT. This translates into CASSPPSGGRDTQYF.